The present entry profiles one T cell receptor beta chain with its context. Sampled while nominally healthy, donors likely had unrecorded immune exposures. This record belongs to a study of cytomegalovirus exposure and HLA in healthy donors. Primers: 60 Vbeta forward and 13 Jbeta reverse. Sequenced by immunoSEQ multiplex PCR; TCRdb stores in-frame clones only, minus some. The data contain approximately 93,000 clones, roughly three quarters of them singletons. The sequenced sample consisted of PBMCs. The clonotype was recovered from a woman aged 40 to 50 in good health and CMV-seronegative.

CDR3 coding DNA: TGTGCCAGCAGCTTAGGGACATTAGACGCTTTCTTT. Its translation: CASSLGTLDAFF. This chain uses TRBV11-2 with TRBJ1-1; D possibly corresponds to TRBD1 (5 bases). The V end lost 1 base, the J end lost 11 bases, and 11 bases lay between the germline ends. The CDR3 consists of 12 residues. Germline CDR1 and CDR2: SGHAT and FQNNGV.